A selection of T cell receptor beta chains follows, all from one sample in a study of T cells after yellow fever vaccination. TCRdb analysed the 5' RACE reads with MiXCR anew, one entry per CDR3 protein. The data contain approximately 510,000 distinct CDR3 sequences, roughly a fifth of them seen just once; the ten biggest clones take up 16%. The sample was PBMCs, taken roughly 20 days after the first yellow fever vaccination. Every receptor here comes from a man in his late teens or twenties who received the YFV17D yellow fever vaccine. Each CDR3 is given with its conserved first and last residue. A D gene is named only where the DNA matches it firmly. For some rows the clone size is stated as once, few or many, or as a class when expanded; others skip it.

J	size	D	V	CDR3	DNA
TRBJ2-1	-	TRBD1	TRBV5-1	CASSLGGTGKYNEQFF	TGCGCCAGCAGCTTGGGGGGGACAGGTAAATACAATGAGCAGTTCTTC
TRBJ2-5	-	-	TRBV24-1	CATSIGTHSRETQYF	TGTGCCACCAGTATAGGGACCCACAGCAGGGAGACCCAGTACTTC
TRBJ1-5	-	TRBD1	TRBV5-1	CASSLSKRRGPNQPQHF	TGCGCCAGCAGCTTGTCCAAACGCAGGGGGCCCAATCAGCCCCAGCATTTT
TRBJ2-7	few	TRBD1	TRBV25-1	CASSESTGASSYEQYF	TGTGCCAGCAGTGAATCGACAGGGGCGAGCTCCTACGAGCAGTACTTC
TRBJ2-5	-	-	TRBV6-1	CASNPNPGDQETQYF	TGTGCCAGCAACCCTAACCCGGGGGACCAAGAGACCCAGTACTTC
TRBJ2-4	-	TRBD2	TRBV9	CASSVGLAGGLNIQYF	TGTGCCAGCAGCGTAGGACTAGCGGGGGGGCTGAACATTCAGTACTTC
TRBJ2-3	few	TRBD2	TRBV18	CASSPVTSGVTDTQYF	TGTGCCAGCTCACCAGTGACTAGCGGGGTTACAGATACGCAGTATTTT
TRBJ2-7	-	-	TRBV30	CAWSVQGLHEQYF	TGTGCCTGGAGTGTACAGGGACTCCACGAGCAGTACTTC
TRBJ2-2	-	-	TRBV7-6	CASSLNSQGGTGELFF	TGTGCCAGCAGCTTAAACTCTCAGGGCGGCACCGGGGAGCTGTTTTTT
TRBJ1-1	-	-	TRBV2	CASSENRADGEAFF	TGTGCCAGCAGTGAAAACCGCGCTGACGGTGAAGCTTTCTTT
TRBJ2-3	-	TRBD1	TRBV14	CASSQETGGATDTQYF	TGTGCCAGCAGCCAAGAAACAGGGGGTGCCACAGATACGCAGTATTTT
TRBJ2-1	few	-	TRBV20-1	CSVRDSLGHEQFF	TGCAGTGTTCGGGACTCGTTGGGCCATGAGCAGTTCTTC
TRBJ2-3	few	TRBD2	TRBV5-1	CASSAGTRSFDTQYF	TGCGCCAGCAGCGCCGGGACTAGATCATTTGATACGCAGTATTTT
TRBJ2-4	-	TRBD1	TRBV5-6	CASSRDRVENIQYF	TGTGCCAGCAGCCGGGACAGAGTCGAAAACATTCAGTACTTC
TRBJ2-1	few	-	TRBV4-2	CASSPRGGGEQFF	TGTGCCAGCAGCCCGAGGGGGGGCGGTGAGCAGTTCTTC
TRBJ2-2	few	TRBD1	TRBV18	CASSPLLTGGNTGELFF	TGTGCCAGCTCACCCCTTCTCACAGGGGGAAACACCGGGGAGCTGTTTTTT
TRBJ2-5	-	TRBD2	TRBV11-2	CASSPGTSGGALYETQYF	TGTGCCAGCAGCCCCGGGACTAGCGGGGGGGCCCTTTATGAGACCCAGTACTTC
TRBJ2-5	-	-	TRBV20-1	CSASVTRRETQYF	TGCAGTGCTAGTGTCACACGACGGGAGACCCAGTACTTC
TRBJ2-6	few	-	TRBV20-1	CSASQGLGANVLTF	TGCAGTGCCTCACAGGGATTAGGGGCCAACGTCCTGACTTTC
TRBJ2-2	many	TRBD2	TRBV12-3/TRBV12-4	CASSAATLRGGLGGELFF	TGTGCCAGCAGTGCCGCGACTTTGCGGGGGGGCCTCGGCGGGGAGCTGTTTTTT
TRBJ2-7	few	-	TRBV12-3/TRBV12-4	CASSLYHGGYEQYF	TGTGCCAGCAGTTTATATCACGGGGGCTACGAGCAGTACTTC
TRBJ2-1	-	-	TRBV6-4	CASRADSSSYNEQFF	TGTGCCAGCAGAGCGGACTCGAGCTCCTACAATGAGCAGTTCTTC
TRBJ1-1	few	-	TRBV10-3	CAISAGGPEAFF	TGTGCCATCAGTGCGGGGGGACCTGAAGCTTTCTTT
TRBJ2-5	-	-	TRBV5-1	CASSLGPEQTQYF	TGCGCCAGCAGCTTGGGGCCGGAACAGACCCAGTACTTC
TRBJ2-3	many	-	TRBV4-3	CASSQDYRGGDTQYF	TGCGCCAGCAGCCAAGATTACAGGGGAGGGGATACGCAGTATTTT
TRBJ1-2	-	TRBD1	TRBV5-5	CASSLSTGQRGYGYTF	TGTGCCAGCAGTTTGTCCACGGGACAGAGGGGATATGGCTACACCTTC
TRBJ1-2	-	TRBD1	TRBV3-1	CASSQGQGPYGYTF	TGTGCCAGCAGCCAAGGACAGGGGCCTTATGGCTACACCTTC
TRBJ2-5	-	-	TRBV19	CASRRGGRDRETQYF	TGTGCCAGTAGGCGCGGTGGTCGTGATCGGGAGACCCAGTACTTC
TRBJ1-2	few	-	TRBV5-1	CASSLQVTRDDYGYTF	TGCGCCAGCAGCTTACAGGTGACGAGGGACGACTATGGCTACACCTTC
TRBJ1-5	-	TRBD1	TRBV12-3/TRBV12-4	CASSQLDRVQPQHF	TGTGCCAGCAGTCAGTTGGACAGGGTGCAGCCCCAGCATTTT
TRBJ2-1	-	TRBD1	TRBV7-9	CASSLDRSDNEQFF	TGTGCCAGCAGCCTGGACAGGAGCGACAATGAGCAGTTCTTC
TRBJ1-1	few	-	TRBV7-9	CASSLAVMNTEAFF	TGTGCCAGCAGCTTAGCCGTCATGAACACTGAAGCTTTCTTT
TRBJ2-3	-	TRBD2	TRBV7-2	CASSVLLAGGGDTQYF	TGTGCCAGCAGCGTATTACTAGCGGGGGGGGGAGATACGCAGTATTTT
TRBJ2-3	-	-	TRBV21-1	CASSKSLAGDTQYF	TGTGCCAGCAGCAAGTCACTAGCGGGAGATACGCAGTATTTT
TRBJ2-6	few	TRBD2	TRBV10-3	CAIGTREVLSGANVLTF	TGTGCCATCGGTACCCGGGAGGTACTCTCTGGGGCCAACGTCCTGACTTTC
TRBJ1-1	few	-	TRBV7-2	CASSSRYLGTEAFF	TGTGCCAGCAGCTCACGCTACTTGGGCACTGAAGCTTTCTTT
TRBJ2-1	-	-	TRBV6-2/TRBV6-3	CASSYVRRGGSSYNEQFF	TGTGCCAGCAGTTACGTTAGGCGAGGGGGGAGCTCCTACAATGAGCAGTTCTTC
TRBJ2-3	few	-	TRBV12-3/TRBV12-4	CASSFWDFRTDTQYF	TGTGCCAGCAGTTTTTGGGACTTCCGCACAGATACGCAGTATTTT
TRBJ2-3	-	TRBD2	TRBV12-3/TRBV12-4	CASSPSGGVVTDTQYF	TGTGCCAGCAGTCCTAGCGGGGGGGTTGTCACAGATACGCAGTATTTT
TRBJ1-5	few	-	TRBV20-1	CSARLVGDRLQHF	TGCAGTGCTAGGTTAGTCGGGGACCGCCTCCAGCATTTT
TRBJ1-2	few	TRBD1	TRBV5-1	CASSQETGSGYTF	TGCGCCAGCAGCCAAGAGACAGGGAGCGGCTACACCTTC
TRBJ2-7	-	TRBD2	TRBV5-1	CASSLRGTTGYEQYF	TGCGCCAGCAGCTTGCGGGGGACTACTGGCTACGAGCAGTACTTC
TRBJ1-5	few	-	TRBV7-6	CASSVGAGDNQPQHF	TGTGCCAGCAGCGTTGGGGCAGGAGACAATCAGCCCCAGCATTTT
TRBJ2-5	few	-	TRBV11-2	CASSPSAQETQYF	TGTGCCAGCAGCCCATCAGCTCAAGAGACCCAGTACTTC
TRBJ1-2	-	TRBD1	TRBV28	CASRGPGQGPYGYTF	TGTGCCAGCAGGGGCCCGGGACAGGGGCCTTATGGCTACACCTTC
TRBJ1-1	-	-	TRBV29-1	CSVGGRLTAEAFF	TGCAGCGTTGGGGGGCGCCTAACCGCTGAAGCTTTCTTT
TRBJ2-2	few	-	TRBV20-1	CSAGTLGTGELFF	TGCAGTGCTGGGACGCTCGGGACCGGGGAGCTGTTTTTT
TRBJ1-1	few	-	TRBV4-1	CASSQRDTHEAFF	TGCGCCAGCAGCCAACGGGACACCCATGAAGCTTTCTTT
TRBJ2-7	few	-	TRBV6-6	CATVGVYEQYF	TGTGCCACAGTAGGGGTCTACGAGCAGTACTTC
TRBJ2-5	few	TRBD1	TRBV3-1	CASSQPDRVGKETQYF	TGTGCCAGCAGCCAACCTGACAGGGTTGGAAAAGAGACCCAGTACTTC
TRBJ2-1	few	TRBD2	TRBV5-1	CASSLGGTSSYNEQFF	TGCGCCAGCAGCTTGGGCGGGACTAGCTCTTACAATGAGCAGTTCTTC
TRBJ2-7	-	-	TRBV7-7	CASGLQRRTYEQYF	TGTGCCAGCGGATTACAGCGGCGCACCTACGAGCAGTACTTC
TRBJ1-5	few	-	TRBV7-9	CASSRWGVNNSNQPQHF	TGTGCCAGCAGCCGGTGGGGAGTGAATAATAGCAATCAGCCCCAGCATTTT